Detailed here is one T cell receptor (beta chain). Its matching antigen is unknown. This entry is derived from a study of a mutant IDH1 vaccine in newly diagnosed glioma. Study-wide findings and caveats: Vaccine-induced responses were seen in roughly 93% of patients, spanning several MHC alleles. Among top peripheral T cell clonotypes, changes seemed unrelated to pseudoprogression.

Time point reported: baseline, week 1 (first vaccination visit). As to treatment: pre-vaccination baseline after standard-of-care therapy. Donors had new WHO grade 3 or 4 IDH1-mutant, ATRX-lost astrocytomas. Sequencing used immunoSEQ multiplex PCR; TCRdb keeps in-frame clones, though not all of them. The table has roughly 70,000 clones, 70% to 90% seen once. The CDR3 has 16 residues. With V trimmed by 8 bases and J by 2 bases, 12 bases remained unmatched. Germline-derived CDR1 and CDR2 are GTSNPN and SVGIG (reference sequence). Material: PBMCs, obtained from a glioma patient treated with radiotherapy, temozolomide or both. This sequence originates from a man aged 25 to 40 with glioma. The chain uses TRBV30 and TRBJ1-6; TRBD1 agrees at 7 bases. The CDR3 loop is CAGDRDRTPYNSPLHF. CDR3 nucleotide sequence: TGTGCCGGAGACCGGGACAGAACCCCCTATAATTCACCCCTCCACTTT.